Listed here are 6 T cell receptor beta chains from one sample, sequenced in a study of blood T cell repertoires in COVID-19. The assay was immunoSEQ multiplex PCR, and TCRdb's table has in-frame clones only and misses some. The data hold about 50,000 clones, with around nine tenths observed a single time. Sequencing used peripheral blood. The receptors were sampled from a man older than 75 with active or convalescent COVID-19.

A single count supports this clone. The J gene is TRBJ2-7, the V gene TRBV10-3; the match to TRBD2 covers 14 bases. The CDR3 totals 15 residues. J lost 7 bases, V lost 7 bases, and 9 bases had no gene match. Germline V gene data show CDR1 as ENHRY and CDR2 as SYGVKD. The CDR3 nucleotides are TGTGCCATCACCCCGGGACTAGCGGGGGTAGGGGAGCAGTACTTC. Its translation is CAITPGLAGVGEQYF.

The chain carries TRBV18 and TRBJ2-7, with TRBD1 matching over 9 bases. The germline V gene encodes CDR1 KGHSH and CDR2 LQKENI. V gave up 5 bases and J gave up 7 bases; unmatched junction bases: 6. This CDR3 contains 13 residues. Written as DNA, the CDR3 is TGTGCCAGCTCAGGGACAGGGATGAGGGAGCAGTACTTC. This translates into CASSGTGMREQYF.

The CDR3 DNA reads TGTGCCAGTAGTAATTGGGACAGGGGGCTTCACATTCAGTACTTC. Its translation: CASSNWDRGLHIQYF. The chain couples TRBV19 to TRBJ2-4, with 12 bases fitting TRBD1. From germline, CDR1 is LNHDA and CDR2 SQIVND (reference sequence). The CDR3 loop spans 15 amino acids. With V trimmed by 4 bases and J by 8 bases, 6 bases remained unmatched. The full variable domain, its missing parts supplied by reference TRBV19 and TRBJ2-4, is DGGITQSPKYLFRKEGQNVTLSCEQNLNHDAMYWYRQDPGQGLRLIYYSQIVNDFQKGDIAEGYSVSREKKESFPLTVTSAQKNPTAFYLCASSNWDRGLHIQYFGAGTRLSVL.

The chain carries TRBV10-2 and TRBJ1-3; TRBD1 matches at 10 bases. Germline loops: CDR1 WSHSY, CDR2 SAAADI. Trimming at V came to 6 bases and at J to 4 bases, leaving 3 bases not matched to a gene. The CDR3 consists of 14 residues. The CDR3 loop reads CASRTGGWGNTIYF. The CDR3 coding sequence is TGCGCCAGCAGGACAGGGGGCTGGGGAAACACCATATATTTT.

The V and J genes are TRBV5-6 and TRBJ1-1, with D tentatively TRBD1 (5 bases). The CDR3 is made up of 14 amino acids. The V end lost 5 bases, the J end lost 0 bases, and 11 bases lay between the germline ends. CDR1 is SGHDT, CDR2 YYEEEE, per germline. In DNA, the CDR3 is TGTGCCAGCAGTAGGAGGGGTATGAACACTGAAGCTTTCTTT. This encodes CASSRRGMNTEAFF.

This chain connects TRBV6-5 to TRBJ2-5; 15 bases match TRBD2. The CDR3 consists of 15 residues. CDR1 and CDR2 from the germline V gene are MNHEY and SVGAGI. V was clipped by 6 bases and J by 5 bases; unmatched bases: 4. The CDR3 loop reads CASSRGLAGGETQYF. The CDR3 nucleotides read TGTGCCAGCAGCAGAGGACTAGCGGGGGGGGAGACCCAGTACTTC.